The sequence of this TCR beta chain was determined in a study of response to subunit inactivated influenza vaccine. TCRdb re-analysed the RT-PCR reads in MiXCR, keeping a single row per CDR3 protein. The sample shows about 570,000 distinct CDR3 sequences, around 11% of them seen only once. J lost 4 bases, V lost 2 bases, and 9 bases had no gene match. This CDR3 comprises 17 residues. Germline CDR1 SGHKS, CDR2 YYEKEE (reference sequence). The data were also submitted as part of a second study, on T cells expressing NK-cell markers. As reported in that work: Generation of TCR beta cDNA was performed by 5'RACE template switching incorporating UMIs.

Sequencing used PBMCs from blood, obtained on the day of vaccination. The chain uses TRBV5-5 and TRBJ1-5; 10 positions match TRBD1. This sequence was found in a man aged 45 to 65 who received an inactivated influenza vaccine. CDR3 sequence: CASSFGPGQGPNQPQHF. CDR3 coding DNA: TGTGCCAGCAGCTTTGGTCCGGGACAGGGGCCTAATCAGCCCCAGCATTTT.